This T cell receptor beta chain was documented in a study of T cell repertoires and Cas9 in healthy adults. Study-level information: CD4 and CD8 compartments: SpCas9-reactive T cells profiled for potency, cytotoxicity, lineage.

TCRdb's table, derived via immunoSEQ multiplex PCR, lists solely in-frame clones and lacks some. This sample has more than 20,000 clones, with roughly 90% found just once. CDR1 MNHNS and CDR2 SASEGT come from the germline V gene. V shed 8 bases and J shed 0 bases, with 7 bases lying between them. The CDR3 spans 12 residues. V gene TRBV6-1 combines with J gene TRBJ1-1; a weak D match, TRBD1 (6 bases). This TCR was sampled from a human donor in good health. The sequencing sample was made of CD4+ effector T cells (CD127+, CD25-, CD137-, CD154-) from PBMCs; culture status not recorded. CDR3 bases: TGTGCCAGCGGACAGATGAACACTGAAGCTTTCTTT. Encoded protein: CASGQMNTEAFF.